This TCR beta chain emerged from a study (TCRdb year 2016). Regarding the complete study: The research examined where HIV persistence comes from in people whose immune systems controlled HIV infection without treatment.

Trimming takes 4 bases from V and 5 bases from J, and the germline ends sit 14 bases apart. For CDR1 and CDR2, the germline V gene (reference sequence) lists WNHNN and SYGVQD. The CDR3 numbers 14 residues from cysteine through phenylalanine. The kept DNA is CDR3 alone, 42 bases in frame from the first base. Libraries were prepared through 5' RACE. Instrument on record: Illumina HiSeq 2000. In TCRdb, the public reads were trimmed at Q25 with fastp and aligned with MiXCR, with productive beta chains retained. One record per CDR3 amino acid sequence lists the most common genes and DNA. In all, the sample holds around 210 distinct CDR3 sequences, and around 50% of those were seen once. The ten largest clones represent about a quarter of the sample. In its sample, this clonotype was seen a few times. Its binding antigen is unknown. One base away there is no much larger clone; base qualities are not given.

Sequenced material: total memory T cells from blood PBMCs. Per the publication, the cell subset or site label means: transitional memory CD4+ T cells. This TCR was sampled from a male donor with HIV. The rearrangement joined TRBV10-1 to TRBJ1-2; the D segment could be TRBD1, given 6 matching bases. The DNA sequence is as follows: TGCGCCAGCAGTGGGACAGAAGGGAATTATGGCTACACCTTC. Translated, it gives CASSGTEGNYGYTF.